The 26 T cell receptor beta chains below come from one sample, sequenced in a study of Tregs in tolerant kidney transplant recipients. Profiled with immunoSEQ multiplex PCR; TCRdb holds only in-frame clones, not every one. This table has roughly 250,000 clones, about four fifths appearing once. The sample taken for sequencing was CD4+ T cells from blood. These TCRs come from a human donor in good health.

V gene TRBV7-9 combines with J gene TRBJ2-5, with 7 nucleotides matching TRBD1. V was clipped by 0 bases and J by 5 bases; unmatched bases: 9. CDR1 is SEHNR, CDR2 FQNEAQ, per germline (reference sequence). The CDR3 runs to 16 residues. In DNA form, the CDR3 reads TGTGCCAGCAGCTTAGCCCCCTTCACAGGGGTGGAGACCCAGTACTTC. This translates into CASSLAPFTGVETQYF.

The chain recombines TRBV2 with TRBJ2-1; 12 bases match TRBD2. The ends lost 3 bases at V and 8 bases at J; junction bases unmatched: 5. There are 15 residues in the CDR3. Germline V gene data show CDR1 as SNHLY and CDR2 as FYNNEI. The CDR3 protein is CASSDWSSGRDEQFF. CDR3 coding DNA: TGTGCCAGCAGTGACTGGTCTAGCGGGAGGGATGAGCAGTTCTTC.

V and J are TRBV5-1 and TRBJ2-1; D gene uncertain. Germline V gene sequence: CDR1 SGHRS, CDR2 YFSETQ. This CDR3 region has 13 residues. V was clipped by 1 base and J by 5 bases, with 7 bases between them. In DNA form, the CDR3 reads TGCGCCAGCAGCTTGAGTACCAACAATGAGCAGTTCTTC. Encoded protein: CASSLSTNNEQFF.

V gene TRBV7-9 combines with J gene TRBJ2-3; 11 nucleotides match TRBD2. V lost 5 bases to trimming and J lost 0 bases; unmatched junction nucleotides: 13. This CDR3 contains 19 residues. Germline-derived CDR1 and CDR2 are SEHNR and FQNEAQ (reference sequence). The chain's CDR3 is CASSIRTSGRRTSTDTQYF. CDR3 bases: TGTGCCAGCAGCATTAGGACTAGCGGGCGTAGAACTAGCACAGATACGCAGTATTTT. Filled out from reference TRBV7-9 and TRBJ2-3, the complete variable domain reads DTGVSQNPRHKITKRGQNVTFRCDPISEHNRLYWYRQTLGQGPEFLTYFQNEAQLEKSRLLSDRFSAERPKGSFSTLEIQRTEQGDSAMYLCASSIRTSGRRTSTDTQYFGPGTRLTVL.

This chain's CDR3 is CASSTSGRGTTEAFF. The DNA of the CDR3 is TGCGCCAGCAGCACCTCCGGGAGGGGCACCACTGAAGCTTTCTTT. The chain uses TRBV5-1 and TRBJ1-1, with a tentative D call TRBD1 (5 bases). The length of the CDR3 is 15 residues. The germline V and J ends were trimmed by 4 bases and 4 bases, with 17 bases remaining between them. Germline lookup yields CDR1 SGHRS and CDR2 YFSETQ.

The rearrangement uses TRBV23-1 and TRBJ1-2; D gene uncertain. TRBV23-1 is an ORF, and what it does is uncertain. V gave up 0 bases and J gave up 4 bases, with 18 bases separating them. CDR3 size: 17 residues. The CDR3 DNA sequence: TGCGCCAGCAGTCAATCACGCCCGGGATCTTCACTCTATGGCTACACCTTC. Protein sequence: CASSQSRPGSSLYGYTF.

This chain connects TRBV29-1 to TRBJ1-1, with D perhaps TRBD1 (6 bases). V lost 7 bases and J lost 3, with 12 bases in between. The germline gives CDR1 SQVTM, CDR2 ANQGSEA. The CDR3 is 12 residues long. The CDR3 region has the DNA TGCAGCGCGGTGTACAGGGACACTGAAGCTTTCTTT. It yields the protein CSAVYRDTEAFF.

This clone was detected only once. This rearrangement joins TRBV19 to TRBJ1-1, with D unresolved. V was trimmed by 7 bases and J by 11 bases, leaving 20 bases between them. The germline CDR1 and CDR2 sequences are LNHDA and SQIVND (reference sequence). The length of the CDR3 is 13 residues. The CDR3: CASKVSRAREAFF. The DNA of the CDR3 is TGTGCCAGTAAGGTGTCGAGGGCCCGGGAGGCTTTCTTT.

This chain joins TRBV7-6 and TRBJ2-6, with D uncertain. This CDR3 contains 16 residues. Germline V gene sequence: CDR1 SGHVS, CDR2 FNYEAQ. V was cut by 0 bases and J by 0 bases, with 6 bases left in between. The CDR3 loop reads CASSLAPGSGANVLTF. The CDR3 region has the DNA TGTGCCAGCAGCTTAGCCCCAGGCTCTGGGGCCAACGTCCTGACTTTC.

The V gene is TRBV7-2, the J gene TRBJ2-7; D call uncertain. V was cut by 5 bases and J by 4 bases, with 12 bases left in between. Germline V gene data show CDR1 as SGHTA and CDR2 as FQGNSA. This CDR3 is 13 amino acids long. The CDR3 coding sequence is TGTGCCAGCAGCCAAATTGTGGTATACGAGCAGTACTTC. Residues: CASSQIVVYEQYF.

In DNA form, the CDR3 reads TGTGCCTGGAGTATGCAAGGGATCCCTGAAGCTTTCTTT. As protein: CAWSMQGIPEAFF. The V call is TRBV30, the J call TRBJ1-1, with D hard to call. The CDR3 is 13 residues long. The V end lost 2 bases, the J end lost 6 bases, and 13 bases lay between the germline ends. Germline loops: CDR1 GTSNPN, CDR2 SVGIG (reference sequence).

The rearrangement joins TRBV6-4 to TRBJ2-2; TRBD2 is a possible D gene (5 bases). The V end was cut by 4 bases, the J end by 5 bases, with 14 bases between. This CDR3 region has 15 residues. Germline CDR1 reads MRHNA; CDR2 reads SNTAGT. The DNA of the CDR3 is TGTGCCAGCAGTGCTGTGGGAGCATCAACCGGGGAGCTGTTTTTT. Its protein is CASSAVGASTGELFF.

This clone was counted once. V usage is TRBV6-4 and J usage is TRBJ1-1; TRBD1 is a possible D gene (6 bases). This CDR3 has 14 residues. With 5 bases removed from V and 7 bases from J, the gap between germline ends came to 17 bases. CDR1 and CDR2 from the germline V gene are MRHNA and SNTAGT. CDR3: CASSPNGDTYEAFF. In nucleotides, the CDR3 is TGTGCCAGCAGTCCCAATGGGGACACCTATGAAGCTTTCTTT.

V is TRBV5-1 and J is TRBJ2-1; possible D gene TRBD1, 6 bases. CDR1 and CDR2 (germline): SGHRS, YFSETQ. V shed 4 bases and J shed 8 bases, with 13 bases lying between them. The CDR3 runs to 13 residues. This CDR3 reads CASSGLQGDEQFF. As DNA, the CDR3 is TGCGCCAGCAGCGGGTTACAGGGCGATGAGCAGTTCTTC.

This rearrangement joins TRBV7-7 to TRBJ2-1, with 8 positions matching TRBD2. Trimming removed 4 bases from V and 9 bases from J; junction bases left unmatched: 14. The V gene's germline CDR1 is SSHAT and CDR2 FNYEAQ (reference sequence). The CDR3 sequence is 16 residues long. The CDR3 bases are TGTGCCAGCAGCTACGGAGGAAGCGGGAGAATAAGTGAGCAGTTCTTC. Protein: CASSYGGSGRISEQFF.

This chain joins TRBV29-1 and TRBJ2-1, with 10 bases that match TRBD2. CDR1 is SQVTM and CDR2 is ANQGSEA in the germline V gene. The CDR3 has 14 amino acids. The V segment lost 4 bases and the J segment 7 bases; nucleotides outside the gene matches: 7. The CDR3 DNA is TGCAGCGTTGTCTCTAGCGGGGGATATAATGAGCAGTTCTTC. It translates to CSVVSSGGYNEQFF.

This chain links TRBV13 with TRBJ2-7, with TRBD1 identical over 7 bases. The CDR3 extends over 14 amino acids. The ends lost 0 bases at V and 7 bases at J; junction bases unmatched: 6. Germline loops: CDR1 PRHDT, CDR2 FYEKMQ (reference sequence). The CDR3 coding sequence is TGTGCCAGCAGCTTAGGCCTGGGACAGAGAGAGCAGTACTTC. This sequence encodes CASSLGLGQREQYF. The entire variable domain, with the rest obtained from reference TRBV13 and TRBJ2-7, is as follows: AAGVIQSPRHLIKEKRETATLKCYPIPRHDTVYWYQQGPGQDPQFLISFYEKMQSDKGSIPDRFSAQQFSDYHSELNMSSLELGDSALYFCASSLGLGQREQYFGPGTRLTVT.

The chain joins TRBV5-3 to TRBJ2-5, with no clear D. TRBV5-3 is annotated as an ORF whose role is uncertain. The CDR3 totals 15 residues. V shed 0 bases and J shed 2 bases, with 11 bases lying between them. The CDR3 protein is CARSLEGCLQETQYF. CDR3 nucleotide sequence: TGTGCCAGAAGCTTGGAAGGCTGTCTACAAGAGACCCAGTACTTC.

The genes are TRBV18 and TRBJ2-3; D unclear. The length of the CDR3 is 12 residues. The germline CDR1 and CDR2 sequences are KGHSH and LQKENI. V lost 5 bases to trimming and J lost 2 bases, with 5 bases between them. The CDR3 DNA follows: TGTGCCAGCTCAACGAACACAGATACGCAGTATTTT. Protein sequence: CASSTNTDTQYF.

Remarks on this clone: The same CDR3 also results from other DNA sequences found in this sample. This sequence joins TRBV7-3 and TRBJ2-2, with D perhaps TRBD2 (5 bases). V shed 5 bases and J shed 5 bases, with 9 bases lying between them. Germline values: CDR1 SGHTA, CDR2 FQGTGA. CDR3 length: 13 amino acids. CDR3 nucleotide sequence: TGTGCCAGCAGCCATCCGGGGACCGGGGAGCTGTTTTTT. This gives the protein CASSHPGTGELFF.

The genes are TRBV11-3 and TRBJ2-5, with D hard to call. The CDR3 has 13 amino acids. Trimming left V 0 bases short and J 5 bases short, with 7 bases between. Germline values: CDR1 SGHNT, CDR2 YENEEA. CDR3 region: CASSLERDETQYF. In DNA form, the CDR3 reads TGTGCCAGCAGCTTAGAAAGAGACGAGACCCAGTACTTC. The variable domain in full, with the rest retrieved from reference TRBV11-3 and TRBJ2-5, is EAGVVQSPRYKIIEKKQPVAFWCNPISGHNTLYWYLQNLGQGPELLIRYENEEAVDDSQLPKDRFSAERLKGVDSTLKIQPAELGDSAVYLCASSLERDETQYFGPGTRLLVL.

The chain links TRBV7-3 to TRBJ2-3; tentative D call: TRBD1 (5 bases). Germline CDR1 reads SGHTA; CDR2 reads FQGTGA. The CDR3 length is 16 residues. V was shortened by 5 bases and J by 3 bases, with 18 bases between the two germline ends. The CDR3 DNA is TGTGCCAGCAGCGACTCTAGGTGGGGCGCGACAGATACGCAGTATTTT. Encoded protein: CASSDSRWGATDTQYF.

The DNA for the CDR3 is TGCGCCAGCAGCCAAGGAAAGGGGCAGGGAGGGGATCATGGCTACACCTTC. Its translation is CASSQGKGQGGDHGYTF. V gene TRBV4-1 combines with J gene TRBJ1-2, with D possibly matching TRBD1 (5 bases). The CDR3 is made up of 17 amino acids. Germline lookup yields CDR1 MGHRA and CDR2 YSYEKL. V gave up 1 base and J gave up 6 bases, with 21 bases separating them.

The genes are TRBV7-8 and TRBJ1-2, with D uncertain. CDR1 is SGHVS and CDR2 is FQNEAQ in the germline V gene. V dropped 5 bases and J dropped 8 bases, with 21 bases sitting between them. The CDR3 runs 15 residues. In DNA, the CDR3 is TGTGCCAGCAGCCCTGATCGGTCCTCCGTGAAGGGCTACACCTTC. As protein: CASSPDRSSVKGYTF. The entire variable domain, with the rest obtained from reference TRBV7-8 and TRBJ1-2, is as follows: GAGVSQSPRYKVAKRGQDVALRCDPISGHVSLFWYQQALGQGPEFLTYFQNEAQLDKSGLPSDRFFAERPEGSVSTLKIQRTQQEDSAVYLCASSPDRSSVKGYTFGSGTRLTVV.

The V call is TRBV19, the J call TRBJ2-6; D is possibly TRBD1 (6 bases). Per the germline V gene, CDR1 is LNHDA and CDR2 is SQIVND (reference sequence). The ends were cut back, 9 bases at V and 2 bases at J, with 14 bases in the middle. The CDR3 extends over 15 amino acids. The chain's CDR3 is CASKQGSAGANVLTF. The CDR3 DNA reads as TGTGCCAGCAAACAGGGAAGCGCTGGGGCCAACGTCCTGACTTTC.

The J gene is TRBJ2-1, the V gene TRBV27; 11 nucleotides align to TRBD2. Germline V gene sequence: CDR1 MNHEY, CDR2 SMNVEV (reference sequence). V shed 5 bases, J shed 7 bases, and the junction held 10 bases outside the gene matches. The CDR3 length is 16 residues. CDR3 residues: CASSPLTSGSRNEQFF. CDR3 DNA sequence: TGTGCCAGCAGTCCCCTAACTAGCGGGAGTAGAAATGAGCAGTTCTTC.